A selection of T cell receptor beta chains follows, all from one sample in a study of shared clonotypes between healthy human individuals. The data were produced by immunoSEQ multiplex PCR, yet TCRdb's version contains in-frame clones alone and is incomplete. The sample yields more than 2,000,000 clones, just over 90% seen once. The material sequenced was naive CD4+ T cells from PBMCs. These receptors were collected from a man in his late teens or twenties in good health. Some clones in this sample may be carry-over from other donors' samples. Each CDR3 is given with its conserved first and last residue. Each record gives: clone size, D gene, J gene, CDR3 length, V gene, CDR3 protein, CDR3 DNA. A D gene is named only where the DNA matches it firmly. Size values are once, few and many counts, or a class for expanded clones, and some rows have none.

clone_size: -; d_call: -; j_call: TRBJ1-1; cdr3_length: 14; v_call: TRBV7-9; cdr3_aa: CASSLVWSNTEAFF; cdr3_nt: TGTGCCAGCAGCTTAGTCTGGAGTAACACTGAAGCTTTCTTT
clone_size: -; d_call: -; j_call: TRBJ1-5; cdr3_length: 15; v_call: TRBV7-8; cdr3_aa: CASRVGGGNNQPQHF; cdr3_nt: TGTGCCAGCAGAGTGGGCGGGGGCAACAATCAGCCCCAGCATTTT
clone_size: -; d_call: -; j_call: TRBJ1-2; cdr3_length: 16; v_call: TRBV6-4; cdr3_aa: CASSDSGGPPGHGYTF; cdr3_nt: TGTGCCAGCAGTGACTCGGGCGGGCCCCCGGGACATGGCTACACCTTC
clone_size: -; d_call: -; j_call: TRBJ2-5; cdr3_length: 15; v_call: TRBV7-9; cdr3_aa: CASSRGRVIQETQYF; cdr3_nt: TGTGCCAGCAGCCGAGGGCGGGTGATACAAGAGACCCAGTACTTC
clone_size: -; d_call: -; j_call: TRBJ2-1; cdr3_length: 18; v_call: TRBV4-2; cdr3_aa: CASSQERKSALAIDEQFF; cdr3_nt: TGTGCCAGCAGCCAAGAAAGGAAGAGCGCTCTGGCCATCGATGAGCAGTTCTTC
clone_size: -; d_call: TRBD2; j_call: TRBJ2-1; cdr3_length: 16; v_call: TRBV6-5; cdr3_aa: CASSYSAGEFYNEQFF; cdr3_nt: TGTGCCAGCAGTTACTCAGCGGGAGAATTCTACAATGAGCAGTTCTTC
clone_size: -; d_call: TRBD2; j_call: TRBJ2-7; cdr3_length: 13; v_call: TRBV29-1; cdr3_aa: CSVERAGAGEQYF; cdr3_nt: TGCAGCGTTGAGAGGGCGGGAGCGGGCGAGCAGTACTTC
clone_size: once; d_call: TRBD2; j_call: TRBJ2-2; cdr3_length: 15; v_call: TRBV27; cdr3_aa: CASSLRGRMVGELFF; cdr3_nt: TGTGCCAGCAGTTTACGCGGGAGAATGGTCGGGGAGCTGTTTTTT
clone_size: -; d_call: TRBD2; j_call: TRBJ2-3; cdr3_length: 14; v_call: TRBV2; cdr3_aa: CASGGVSSADTQYF; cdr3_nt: TGTGCCAGCGGGGGGGTTTCATCGGCAGATACGCAGTATTTT
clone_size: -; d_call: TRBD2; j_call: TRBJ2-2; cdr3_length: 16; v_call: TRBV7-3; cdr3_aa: CASSAGLAANTGELFF; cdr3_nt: TGTGCCAGCAGCGCAGGACTAGCGGCGAACACCGGGGAGCTGTTTTTT
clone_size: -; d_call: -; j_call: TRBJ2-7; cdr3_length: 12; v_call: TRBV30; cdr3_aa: CAWSVQGYEQYF; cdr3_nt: TGTGCCTGGAGTGTTCAGGGCTACGAGCAGTACTTC
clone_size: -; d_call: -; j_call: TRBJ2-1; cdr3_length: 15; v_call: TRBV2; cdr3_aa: CASSEGGLLYNEQFF; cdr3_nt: TGTGCCAGCAGTGAGGGGGGTCTCCTCTACAATGAGCAGTTCTTC
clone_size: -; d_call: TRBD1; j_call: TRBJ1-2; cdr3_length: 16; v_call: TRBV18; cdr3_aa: CASSRTGGASGYGYTF; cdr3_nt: TGTGCCAGCTCACGGACAGGGGGCGCATCCGGCTATGGCTACACCTTC
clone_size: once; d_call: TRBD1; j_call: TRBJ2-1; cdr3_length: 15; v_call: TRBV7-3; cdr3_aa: CASSVRGQPRDEQFF; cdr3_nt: TGTGCCAGCAGCGTCAGGGGACAGCCTAGGGATGAGCAGTTCTTC
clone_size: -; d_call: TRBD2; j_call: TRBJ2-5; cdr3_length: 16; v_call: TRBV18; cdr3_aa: CASSPGRAGGQETQYF; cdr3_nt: TGTGCCAGCTCACCAGGTCGAGCGGGAGGGCAAGAGACCCAGTACTTC
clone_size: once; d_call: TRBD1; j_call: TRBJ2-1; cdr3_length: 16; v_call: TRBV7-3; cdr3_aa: CASSTLPGQGLDEQFF; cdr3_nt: TGTGCCAGCAGCACCCTACCGGGACAGGGACTTGATGAGCAGTTCTTC
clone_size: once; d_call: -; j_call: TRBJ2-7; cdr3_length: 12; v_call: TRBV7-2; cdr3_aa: CASSFYLGEQYF; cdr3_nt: TGTGCCAGCAGCTTCTATCTGGGCGAGCAGTACTTC
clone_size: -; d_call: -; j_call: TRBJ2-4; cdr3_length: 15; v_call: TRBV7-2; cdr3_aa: CASSLGWGPENIQYF; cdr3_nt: TGTGCCAGCAGCTTAGGATGGGGGCCGGAAAACATTCAGTACTTC
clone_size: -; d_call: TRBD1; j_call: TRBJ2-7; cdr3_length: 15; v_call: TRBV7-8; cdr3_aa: CASSWGTGASYEQYF; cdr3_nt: TGTGCCAGCAGCTGGGGGACAGGAGCGTCCTACGAGCAGTACTTC
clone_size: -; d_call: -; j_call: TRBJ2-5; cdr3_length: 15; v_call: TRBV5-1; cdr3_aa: CASSLVGRGKETQYF; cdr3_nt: TGCGCCAGCAGCTTGGTTGGCAGGGGCAAAGAGACCCAGTACTTC
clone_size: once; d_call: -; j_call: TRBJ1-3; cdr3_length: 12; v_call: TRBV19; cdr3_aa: CASSFGGNTIYF; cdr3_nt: TGTGCCAGTAGTTTTGGCGGAAACACCATATATTTT
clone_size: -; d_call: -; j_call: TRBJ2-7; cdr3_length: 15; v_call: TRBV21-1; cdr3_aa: CASSKAGEGRYEQYF; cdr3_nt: TGTGCCAGCAGCAAGGCAGGGGAGGGTAGGTACGAGCAGTACTTC
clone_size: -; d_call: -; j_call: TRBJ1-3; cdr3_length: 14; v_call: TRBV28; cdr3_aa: CAILGAGAGNTIYF; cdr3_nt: TGTGCCATCCTGGGAGCAGGGGCTGGAAACACCATATATTTT
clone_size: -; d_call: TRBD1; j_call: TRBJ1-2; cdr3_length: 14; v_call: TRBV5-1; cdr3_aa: CASSLLQGMGGYTF; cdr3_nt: TGCGCCAGCAGCCTATTACAGGGGATGGGTGGCTACACCTTC
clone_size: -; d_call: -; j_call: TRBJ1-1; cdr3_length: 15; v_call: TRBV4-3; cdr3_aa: CASSQGGGGGTEAFF; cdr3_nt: TGCGCCAGCAGCCAAGGGGGGGGCGGCGGCACTGAAGCTTTCTTT
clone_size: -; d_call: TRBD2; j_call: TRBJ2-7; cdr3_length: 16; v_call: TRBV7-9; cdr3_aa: CASSPGTSGRADEQYF; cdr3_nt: TGTGCCAGCAGCCCCGGGACTAGCGGGAGGGCCGACGAGCAGTACTTC
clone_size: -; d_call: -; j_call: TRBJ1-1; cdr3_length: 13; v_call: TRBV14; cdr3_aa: CASSYHTGTEAFF; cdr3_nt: TGTGCCAGCAGCTATCACACGGGGACTGAAGCTTTCTTT
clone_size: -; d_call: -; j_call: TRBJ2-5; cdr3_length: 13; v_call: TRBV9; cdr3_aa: CASSATSGETQYF; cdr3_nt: TGTGCCAGCAGCGCAACCTCAGGAGAGACCCAGTACTTC
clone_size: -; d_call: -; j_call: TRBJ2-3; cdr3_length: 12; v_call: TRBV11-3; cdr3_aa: CASSPREDTQYF; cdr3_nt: TGTGCCAGCAGCCCGAGGGAGGATACGCAGTATTTT
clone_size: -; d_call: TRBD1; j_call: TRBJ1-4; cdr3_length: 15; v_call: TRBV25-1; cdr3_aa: CASSPLDRAVEKLFF; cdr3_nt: TGTGCCAGCAGTCCGCTCGACAGGGCGGTTGAAAAACTGTTTTTT
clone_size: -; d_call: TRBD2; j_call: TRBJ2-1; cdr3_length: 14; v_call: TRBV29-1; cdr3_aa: CSGYSGRASNEQFF; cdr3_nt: TGCAGCGGATATAGCGGGAGGGCCTCGAATGAGCAGTTCTTC
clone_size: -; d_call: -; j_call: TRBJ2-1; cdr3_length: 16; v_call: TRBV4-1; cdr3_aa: CASSQGVDQAYNEQFF; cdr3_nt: TGCGCCAGCAGCCAAGGAGTCGATCAGGCCTACAATGAGCAGTTCTTC
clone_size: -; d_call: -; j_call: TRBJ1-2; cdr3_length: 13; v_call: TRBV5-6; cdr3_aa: CASSLDRALGYTF; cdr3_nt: TGTGCCAGCAGCTTAGACCGGGCGCTAGGCTACACCTTC
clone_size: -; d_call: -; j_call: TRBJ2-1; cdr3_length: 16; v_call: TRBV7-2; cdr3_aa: CASSLAGDLSYNEQFF; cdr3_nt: TGTGCCAGCAGCTTAGCGGGGGATTTGTCCTACAATGAGCAGTTCTTC
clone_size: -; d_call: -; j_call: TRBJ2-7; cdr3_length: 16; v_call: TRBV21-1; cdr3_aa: CASRTASRTPIYEQYF; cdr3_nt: TGTGCCAGCAGAACCGCAAGTAGGACACCAATATACGAGCAGTACTTC